This TCR beta chain originates from a study of blood T cell repertoires in COVID-19. Study background: Acute and convalescent COVID-19 samples came from the United States, Italy and Spain.

Some clones are missing from TCRdb's copy, which holds only in-frame ones; the method was immunoSEQ multiplex PCR. Of over 150,000 clones listed, about 81% are singletons. The CDR3 loop spans 16 amino acids. V lost 2 bases and J lost 2; bases outside the gene matches: 9. Germline assignment: CDR1 MNHEY and CDR2 SVGAGI. Recovered status applied to Cohort 3 donors who had two consecutive negative PCRs. It also applied to those with clearance or with symptom resolution. This clone was counted between two and nine times. This TCR was sampled from a man aged 45 to 65 who had recovered from COVID-19. The rearrangement uses TRBV6-5 and TRBJ2-7, with 7 bases identical to TRBD1. Sequencing used PBMCs or T cells enriched from blood (not recorded which). The CDR3 reads CASSYLRDSVTYEQYF. The CDR3 DNA sequence: TGTGCCAGCAGTTACCTACGGGACAGCGTAACCTACGAGCAGTACTTC.